Many counts were recorded for the clone carrying this T cell receptor beta chain. Its target is unknown. This specimen belongs to a study of neurological immune-mediated disorders. General study points: The multiple sclerosis repertoire cluster lacked an association with any feature, whether clinical or MRI. Phylogenetic grouping assigned the repertoires of 18 of 34 multiple sclerosis patients to one related-CDR3 cluster, which constitutes a possible signature.

TCRdb itself ran the 5' RACE reads through MiXCR, one entry per CDR3 protein. The repertoire holds around 69,000 distinct CDR3 sequences, with roughly 4.5% as singletons. This CDR3 spans 15 amino acids. Germline lookup yields CDR1 MNHEY and CDR2 SMNVEV (reference sequence). The trim removed 5 bases at V and 5 bases at J, leaving 10 bases unmatched. The V and J genes are TRBV27 and TRBJ1-1, with 8 bases that match TRBD1. Sequencing was carried out using PBMCs. The receptor's source is a man aged 25-45 years with multiple sclerosis. The CDR3 protein is CASSPKTGGRTEAFF. CDR3 sequence (DNA): TGTGCCAGCAGTCCAAAAACAGGGGGGAGGACTGAAGCTTTCTTT.